This TCR beta chain originates from a study of spatial heterogeneity in lung cancer. The study, taken as a whole, reports: Tumoral mutation counts were tracked by counts of expanded intratumoral alpha and beta TCRs.

Of note for this clonotype: Its specificity is not known.

Time point here: sample taken at primary tumor resection. The authors sequenced whole RNA from tumor, nontumor lung or frozen PBMC without sorting. The CDR3 has 16 amino acids. Trimming cost V 3 bases and J 0 bases, with 11 bases left between them. Per the germline V gene, CDR1 is WNHNN and CDR2 is SYGVQD (reference sequence). In the library, each TCR cDNA molecule bore its own unique molecular identifier. TCRdb reprocessed the 5' RACE reads via MiXCR and lists one record per CDR3 protein. The sample shows about 28,000 distinct CDR3 sequences, roughly 7.2% of them seen only once. The sequence derives from a male donor with early-stage non-small cell lung cancer. J is TRBJ2-2 and V is TRBV10-1, with D perhaps matching TRBD2 (5 bases). The sample was lung tumor tissue, taken at surgery. The DNA of the CDR3 is TGCGCCAGCAGTGACGGGAAGCTAGCGAACACCGGGGAGCTGTTTTTT. Encoded protein: CASSDGKLANTGELFF.